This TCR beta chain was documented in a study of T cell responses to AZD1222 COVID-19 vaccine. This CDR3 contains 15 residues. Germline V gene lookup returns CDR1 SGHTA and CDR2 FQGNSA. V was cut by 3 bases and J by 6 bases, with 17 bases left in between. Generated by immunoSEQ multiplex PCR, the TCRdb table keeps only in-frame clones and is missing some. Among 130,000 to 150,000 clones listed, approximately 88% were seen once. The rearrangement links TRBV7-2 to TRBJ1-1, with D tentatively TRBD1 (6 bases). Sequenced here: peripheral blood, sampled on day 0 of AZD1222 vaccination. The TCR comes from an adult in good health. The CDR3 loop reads CASSFRGGSRPEAFF. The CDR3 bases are TGTGCCAGCAGCTTCCGAGGGGGGAGTCGACCTGAAGCTTTCTTT.